This record concerns one T cell receptor (beta chain) sequence. Libraries were prepared by immunoSEQ multiplex PCR; TCRdb keeps only in-frame clonotypes and omits some of them. The data show approximately 53,000 clones, approximately 78% seen once. The sample originates from a study of memory CD4+ T cells and cytomegalovirus serostatus. For the study at large: Of the healthy Belgian adults, several were CMV seropositive and 24 seronegative.

Single viable CD3+CD4+CD8-CD45RO+ cells were sorted as the memory CD4+ T cells. After thawing, CD4+ T cells were positively selected. Germline values: CDR1 ENHRY, CDR2 SYGVKD. Trimming pared 8 bases from V and 16 bases from J, leaving 24 bases between. The CDR3 runs 14 residues. V usage is TRBV10-3 and J usage is TRBJ1-6; D call uncertain. The sample taken for sequencing was memory CD4+ T cells from blood. This clonotype was sampled from an adult in good health and CMV-seronegative. Here the CDR3 DNA reads TGTGCCATCGGGCCCAGCGGGTCCTTTGAAAGGCTCCACTTT. It specifies CAIGPSGSFERLHF.